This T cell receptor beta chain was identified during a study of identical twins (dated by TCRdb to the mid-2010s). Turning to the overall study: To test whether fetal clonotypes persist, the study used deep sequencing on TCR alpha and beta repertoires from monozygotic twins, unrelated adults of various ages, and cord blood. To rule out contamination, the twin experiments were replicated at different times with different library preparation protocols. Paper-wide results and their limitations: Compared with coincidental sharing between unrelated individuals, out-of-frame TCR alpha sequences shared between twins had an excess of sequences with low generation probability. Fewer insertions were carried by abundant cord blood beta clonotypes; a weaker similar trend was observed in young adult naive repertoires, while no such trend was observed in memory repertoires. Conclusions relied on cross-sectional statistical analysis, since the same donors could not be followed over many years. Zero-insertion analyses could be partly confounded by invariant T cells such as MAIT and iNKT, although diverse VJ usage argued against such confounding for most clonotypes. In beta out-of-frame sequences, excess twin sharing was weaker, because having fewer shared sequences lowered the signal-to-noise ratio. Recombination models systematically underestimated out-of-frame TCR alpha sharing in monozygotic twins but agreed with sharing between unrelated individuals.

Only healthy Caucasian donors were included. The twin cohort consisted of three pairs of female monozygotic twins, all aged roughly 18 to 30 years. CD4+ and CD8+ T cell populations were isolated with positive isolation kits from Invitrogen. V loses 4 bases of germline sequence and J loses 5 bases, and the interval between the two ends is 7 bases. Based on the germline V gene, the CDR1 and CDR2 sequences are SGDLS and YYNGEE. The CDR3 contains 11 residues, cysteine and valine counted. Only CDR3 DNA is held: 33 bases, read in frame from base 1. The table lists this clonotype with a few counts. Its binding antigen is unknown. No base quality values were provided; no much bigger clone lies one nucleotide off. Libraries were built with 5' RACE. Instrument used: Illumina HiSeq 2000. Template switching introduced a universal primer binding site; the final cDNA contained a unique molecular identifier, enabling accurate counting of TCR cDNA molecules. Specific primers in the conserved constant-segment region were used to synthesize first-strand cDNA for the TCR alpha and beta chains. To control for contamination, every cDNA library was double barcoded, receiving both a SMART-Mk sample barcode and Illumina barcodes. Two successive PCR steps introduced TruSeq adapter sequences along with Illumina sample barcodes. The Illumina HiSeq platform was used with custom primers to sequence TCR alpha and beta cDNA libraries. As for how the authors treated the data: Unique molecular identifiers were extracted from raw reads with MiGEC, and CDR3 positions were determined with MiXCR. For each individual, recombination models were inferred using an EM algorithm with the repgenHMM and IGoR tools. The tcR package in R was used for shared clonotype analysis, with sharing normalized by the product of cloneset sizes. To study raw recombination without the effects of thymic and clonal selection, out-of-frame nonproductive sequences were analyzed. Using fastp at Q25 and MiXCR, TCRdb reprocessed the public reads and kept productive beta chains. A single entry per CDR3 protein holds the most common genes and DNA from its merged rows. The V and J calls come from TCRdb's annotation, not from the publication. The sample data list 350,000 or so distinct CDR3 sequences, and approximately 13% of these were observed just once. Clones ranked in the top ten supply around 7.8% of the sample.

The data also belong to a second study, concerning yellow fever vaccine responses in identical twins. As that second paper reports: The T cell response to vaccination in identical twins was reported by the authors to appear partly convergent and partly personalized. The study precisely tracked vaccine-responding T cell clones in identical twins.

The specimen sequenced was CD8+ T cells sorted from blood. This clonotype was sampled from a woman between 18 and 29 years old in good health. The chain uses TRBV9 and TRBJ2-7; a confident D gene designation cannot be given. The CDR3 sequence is CASSRADEQYV. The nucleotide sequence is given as TGTGCCAGCAGCCGGGCGGACGAGCAGTACGTC.